Below are 29 T cell receptor beta chains sequenced from a single sample in a study of long-term antiretroviral therapy in people with HIV. The immunoSEQ assay was v3.0, run at survey level. TCRdb's copy holds only in-frame clones and misses some; the assay was immunoSEQ multiplex PCR. The top ten hold over 9% of the sample, which has over 20,000 clones, around 81% seen once. This specimen was unsorted PBMCs, taken 1.6 years after starting antiretroviral therapy. These receptors came from a man in his forties with HIV.

The rearrangement joins TRBV9 to TRBJ2-5; D possibly corresponds to TRBD2 (5 bases). The ends were cut back, 2 bases at V and 3 bases at J, with 23 bases in the middle. The CDR3 sequence is 18 residues long. Germline-derived CDR1 and CDR2 are SGDLS and YYNGEE. CDR3 nucleotides: TGTGCCAGCAGCGTCGGACTCCACGCTCAATCCGGGGAAGAGACCCAGTACTTC. This codes for CASSVGLHAQSGEETQYF.

J is TRBJ2-7 and V is TRBV25-1; possibly TRBD1 for D (6 bases). CDR1 is MGHDK and CDR2 is SYGVNS in the germline V gene. The CDR3 is made up of 14 amino acids. Deletions cut 3 bases from V and 6 bases from J, with 15 bases between. CDR3: CASSDFAGDLEQYF. The CDR3 DNA reads as TGTGCCAGCAGTGACTTCGCAGGGGACCTCGAGCAGTACTTC.

This chain uses TRBV11-2 with TRBJ2-5; 15 nucleotides agree with TRBD2. After removal of 1 base from V and 5 bases from J, the junction contained 11 bases not matched to a gene. The CDR3 is 19 residues long. Per germline, CDR1 SGHAT and CDR2 FQNNGV. The chain's CDR3 is CASSLAGTSGGSLVETQYF. The CDR3 region has the DNA TGTGCCAGCAGCTTAGCCGGGACTAGCGGGGGGTCTCTGGTCGAGACCCAGTACTTC. The whole variable domain, remainder taken from reference TRBV11-2 and TRBJ2-5, is EAGVAQSPRYKIIEKRQSVAFWCNPISGHATLYWYQQILGQGPKLLIQFQNNGVVDDSQLPKDRFSAERLKGVDSTLKIQPAKLEDSAVYLCASSLAGTSGGSLVETQYFGPGTRLLVL.

The V and J genes are TRBV6-5 and TRBJ1-2; possibly TRBD1 for D (5 bases). Germline V gene lookup returns CDR1 MNHEY and CDR2 SVGAGI. The CDR3 runs to 15 residues. V lost 0 bases and J 8 bases, leaving 16 bases between the germline ends. CDR3 nucleotide sequence: TGTGCCAGCAGTTACTCGGGACCGACCCAGAGGGGCTACACCTTC. Translation gives CASSYSGPTQRGYTF.

The sample holds one count of this clone. The rearrangement uses TRBV6-1 and TRBJ1-2; no firm D call. The ends were cut back, 3 bases at V and 0 bases at J, with 20 bases in the middle. From germline, CDR1 is MNHNS and CDR2 SASEGT. The length of the CDR3 is 18 residues. CDR3 in amino acids: CASSEFLSQSLSNYGYTF. CDR3 nucleotide sequence: TGTGCCAGCAGTGAGTTTTTGAGCCAGTCGCTTTCTAACTATGGCTACACCTTC.

The chain links TRBV18 to TRBJ2-1; D gene uncertain. Germline assignment: CDR1 KGHSH and CDR2 LQKENI. The CDR3 extends over 12 amino acids. Trimming removed 4 bases at V and 8 bases at J, with 9 bases between. CDR3 amino acids: CASSRSRDEQFF. The DNA for the CDR3 is TGTGCCAGCTCACGTAGTAGGGATGAGCAGTTCTTC.

Here the CDR3 reads CASSRLAATRSYNEQFF. For the CDR3, the DNA is TGTGCCAGCAGCCGTCTTGCGGCCACTCGCTCCTACAATGAGCAGTTCTTC. This chain uses TRBV9 with TRBJ2-1; D unclear. V lost 4 bases to trimming and J lost 0 bases, with 17 bases between them. The CDR3 loop spans 17 amino acids. Germline CDR1 and CDR2: SGDLS and YYNGEE.

This clone was recorded a few times. This chain uses TRBV4-2 with TRBJ2-1; 10 bases match TRBD1. There are 16 residues in the CDR3. Trimming took 1 base from V and 5 from J; bases not matched to a gene: 5. Germline loops: CDR1 LGHNA, CDR2 YNFKEQ. CDR3 in amino acids: CASSQVYGTGDNEQFF. The DNA for the CDR3 is TGTGCCAGCAGCCAAGTTTACGGGACAGGGGACAATGAGCAGTTCTTC.

This clone was picked up one time. The chain has TRBV12-5 and TRBJ1-1; perhaps TRBD1 as D (6 bases). V was cut by 2 bases and J by 2 bases, with 15 bases left in between. CDR3 length: 16 amino acids. Looked up from germline, CDR1 is LGHNT and CDR2 is FRNRAP. The CDR3 here is CASGLPEGTPNTEAFF. As DNA, the CDR3 is TGTGCTAGTGGTTTGCCGGAAGGGACACCAAACACTGAAGCTTTCTTT.

J is TRBJ2-7 and V is TRBV4-1; 9 bases fit TRBD1. V shed 1 base and J 4 bases; nucleotides not matched to a gene: 2. The germline gives CDR1 MGHRA, CDR2 YSYEKL. This CDR3 is built from 14 residues. The CDR3 is CASSQGTGEYEQYF. The CDR3 DNA reads TGCGCCAGCAGCCAAGGGACAGGGGAATACGAGCAGTACTTC.

The DNA of the CDR3 is TGTGCCAGCAGGAGGTCAGGGGGCAGTTCTGGAAACACCATATATTTT. As protein: CASRRSGGSSGNTIYF. This chain links TRBV2 with TRBJ1-3; 8 nucleotides match TRBD1. The CDR3 sequence is 16 residues long. The germline gives CDR1 SNHLY, CDR2 FYNNEI. Trimming took 6 bases from V and 1 from J; bases not matched to a gene: 8.

The chain recombines TRBV2 with TRBJ2-1; D is uncertain. V was clipped by 9 bases and J by 6 bases, with 12 bases between them. The CDR3 is 12 amino acids. Germline CDR1 and CDR2: SNHLY and FYNNEI. The DNA of the CDR3 is TGTGCCAGTCAACCCGGGCTCAATGAGCAGTTCTTC. Encoded protein: CASQPGLNEQFF.

The V call is TRBV5-1, the J call TRBJ2-3, with TRBD1 identical over 8 bases. The germline CDR1 and CDR2 sequences are SGHRS and YFSETQ. The CDR3 contains 15 residues. The V and J ends lost 3 bases and 2 bases, in that order; junction bases with no gene match: 5. The CDR3: CASSWGTGYTDTQYF. In DNA, the CDR3 is TGCGCCAGCAGCTGGGGGACAGGATACACAGATACGCAGTATTTT.

About this clone: The sample holds other DNA sequences that translate to the same CDR3. The CDR3 DNA reads as TGCAGCGTTGAAGAGGGGGACAGGGGCTACGAGCAGTACTTC. Protein product: CSVEEGDRGYEQYF. V usage is TRBV29-1 and J usage is TRBJ2-7; TRBD1 aligns across 10 bases. The CDR3 contains 14 residues. The junction had 2 bases not matched to a gene; V was cut back by 0 bases and J by 3 bases. Germline CDR1 and CDR2: SQVTM and ANQGSEA.

This clone has just one count. The V gene is TRBV25-1, the J gene TRBJ2-3; D not certain. The V end was cut by 3 bases, the J end by 1 base, with 17 bases between. This CDR3 spans 17 amino acids. CDR1 MGHDK and CDR2 SYGVNS come from the germline V gene. The CDR3 protein is CASSDASFGPRTDTQYF. In nucleotides, the CDR3 is TGTGCCAGCAGTGACGCGAGCTTTGGACCCCGCACAGATACGCAGTATTTT.

The rearrangement uses TRBV27 and TRBJ1-2, with TRBD1 as a possible D gene (5 bases). The CDR3 has 14 amino acids. The germline CDR1 and CDR2 sequences are MNHEY and SMNVEV (reference sequence). Trimming removed 2 bases at V and 2 bases at J, with 9 bases between. The CDR3 sequence: CASSLKGKNYGYTF. The DNA for the CDR3 is TGTGCCAGCAGTTTAAAGGGGAAAAACTATGGCTACACCTTC.

In its sample, this clone was seen a few times. V gene TRBV5-6 combines with J gene TRBJ2-2, with 8 bases lining up with TRBD2. CDR1 SGHDT and CDR2 YYEEEE come from the germline V gene. CDR3 size: 15 residues. Germline trimming cut 4 bases from V and 9 bases from J; bases unmatched to any gene: 11. The CDR3 DNA is TGTGCCAGCAGCAGTAGTGCGGGAGGCCACCGGGAGCTGTTTTTT. Protein product: CASSSSAGGHRELFF.

This chain links TRBV7-6 with TRBJ2-7; D is perhaps TRBD1 (6 bases). V dropped 1 base and J dropped 2 bases, with 12 bases sitting between them. CDR1 and CDR2 (germline): SGHVS, FNYEAQ. This CDR3 contains 15 residues. The DNA of the CDR3 is TGTGCCAGCAGCTTAGGGGACACTAACACCTACGAGCAGTACTTC. Protein: CASSLGDTNTYEQYF.

CDR3 sequence (DNA): TGTGCCTGGAGTGTACAACGCGCCGGGGAGCTGTTTTTT. This sequence encodes CAWSVQRAGELFF. V gene TRBV30 combines with J gene TRBJ2-2; D not certain. The germline CDR1 and CDR2 sequences are GTSNPN and SVGIG (reference sequence). V lost 0 bases to trimming and J lost 6 bases, with 8 bases between them. CDR3 length: 13 amino acids. The full variable domain, its missing parts supplied by reference TRBV30 and TRBJ2-2, is SQTIHQWPATLVQPVGSPLSLECTVEGTSNPNLYWYRQAAGRGLQLLFYSVGIGQISSEVPQNLSASRPQDRQFILSSKKLLLSDSGFYLCAWSVQRAGELFFGEGSRLTVL.

This chain uses TRBV2 with TRBJ1-2; D unclear. The CDR3 extends over 14 amino acids. Germline assignment: CDR1 SNHLY and CDR2 FYNNEI. Trimming took off 4 bases at V and 0 bases at J, with 9 bases between the two ends. The CDR3 DNA sequence: TGTGCCAGCAGTGGGTTCGGACCTAACTATGGCTACACCTTC. As protein: CASSGFGPNYGYTF.

This clone was observed a handful of times. The genes are TRBV5-6 and TRBJ2-3; D unclear. The CDR3 length is 14 residues. Germline CDR1 and CDR2: SGHDT and YYEEEE. V was cut by 1 base and J by 2 bases, with 8 bases left in between. The CDR3 nucleotides read TGTGCCAGCAGCTTGCTTAGCAACACAGATACGCAGTATTTT. Translated, it gives CASSLLSNTDTQYF.

The genes are TRBV27 and TRBJ2-5; possibly TRBD1 for D (5 bases). Trimming took 3 bases from V and 3 from J, leaving 14 bases between them. CDR1 and CDR2 (germline): MNHEY, SMNVEV (reference sequence). CDR3 length: 15 amino acids. CDR3 nucleotide sequence: TGTGCCAGCAGTTTCCTTCCCAGGGAAGAAGAGACCCAGTACTTC. This encodes CASSFLPREEETQYF.

V gene TRBV5-1 combines with J gene TRBJ2-1, with D maybe TRBD2 (5 bases). The germline CDR1 and CDR2 sequences are SGHRS and YFSETQ. The CDR3 loop spans 15 amino acids. Trimming removed 0 bases from V and 7 bases from J, with 14 bases in between. CDR3 amino acids: CASSLGGSPWNEQFF. The CDR3 coding sequence is TGCGCCAGCAGCTTGGGCGGGTCCCCTTGGAATGAGCAGTTCTTC.

This sequence joins TRBV6-4 and TRBJ1-5; D gene uncertain. Germline V lookup: CDR1 MRHNA, CDR2 SNTAGT. This CDR3 is 13 amino acids long. Trimming took 9 bases from V and 4 from J, leaving 13 bases between them. DNA of the CDR3: TGTGCCAGTTCGGAGGAGGCAAATCAGCCCCAGCATTTT. Amino acid sequence: CASSEEANQPQHF.

The chain carries TRBV15 and TRBJ1-4, with TRBD1 matching over 7 bases. The CDR3 runs to 16 residues. The junction had 4 bases not matched to a gene; V was cut back by 1 base and J by 2 bases. Germline lookup yields CDR1 LNHNV and CDR2 YYDKDF (reference sequence). CDR3 in amino acids: CATSRGQGRTNEKLFF. CDR3 in DNA: TGTGCCACCAGCAGAGGACAGGGAAGGACTAATGAAAAACTGTTTTTT.

This chain joins TRBV29-1 and TRBJ2-3; 11 bases map to TRBD2. V was clipped by 8 bases and J by 2 bases; unmatched bases: 12. The CDR3 totals 16 residues. The germline CDR1 and CDR2 sequences are SQVTM and ANQGSEA. The CDR3 coding sequence is TGCAGCCATGTAGGGACTAGCGGAACCGACACAGATACGCAGTATTTT. Translation gives CSHVGTSGTDTDTQYF.

Only one count was recorded for this clone. The chain combines TRBV9 with TRBJ2-1; TRBD2 matches at 10 bases. V was clipped by 1 base and J by 7 bases; unmatched bases: 8. The CDR3 is made up of 16 amino acids. Germline assignment: CDR1 SGDLS and CDR2 YYNGEE. The DNA of the CDR3 is TGTGCCAGCAGCGTAAATCTGGGGACTAGCGTTAATGAGCAGTTCTTC. Encoded protein: CASSVNLGTSVNEQFF.

V and J are TRBV18 and TRBJ2-2; no clear D. CDR1 KGHSH and CDR2 LQKENI come from the germline V gene. This CDR3 has 16 amino acids. V lost 0 bases and J 3 bases, leaving 11 bases between the germline ends. CDR3 DNA sequence: TGTGCCAGCTCACCACCGTGGGGAACATACACCGGGGAGCTGTTTTTT. Translation: CASSPPWGTYTGELFF.

This rearrangement joins TRBV7-9 to TRBJ2-5; D not certain. The CDR3 extends over 18 amino acids. Trimming took 3 bases from V and 1 from J, leaving 21 bases between them. CDR1 is SEHNR, CDR2 FQNEAQ, per germline (reference sequence). In DNA form, the CDR3 reads TGTGCCAGCAGCTTCCCGGGCAGCCCACCCATGGGCCAAGAGACCCAGTACTTC. Translating it yields CASSFPGSPPMGQETQYF.